The 8 T cell receptor beta chains below come from one sample, sequenced in a study of cytomegalovirus exposure and HLA in healthy donors (dated by TCRdb to 2016 to 2017). Receptor libraries were prepared by the immunoSEQ multiplex PCR assay. The multiplex PCR relied on a mix of 60 forward primers for TCR Vbeta segments and 13 reverse primers for TCR Jbeta segments. As stored in TCRdb, this immuneACCESS dataset retains in-frame rearrangements with V and J assigned. A fraction of the clones does not appear; measured against another copy, unresolved V genes explain less than half of the discrepancy, and the remainder lacks a known reason. The sample table contains some 180,000 clones; only one count was recorded for 76% of them. The ten largest clones represent roughly 2.5% of the sample. Sequencing was performed on PBMCs. These receptors were taken from a young woman in good health and CMV-seropositive.

The rearrangement uses TRBV13 and TRBJ1-6, with D possibly being TRBD1 (5 bases). The CDR3 is made up of 16 amino acids. Trimming pared 3 bases from V and 7 bases from J, leaving 16 bases between. The germline gives CDR1 PRHDT, CDR2 FYEKMQ (reference sequence). This chain's CDR3 is CASSFLVVQGNSPLHF. CDR3 in DNA: TGTGCCAGCAGCTTCTTAGTGGTGCAGGGAAATTCACCCCTCCACTTT.

This clone was seen once. V is TRBV7-6 and J is TRBJ1-6, with TRBD1 as a possible D gene (6 bases). Germline V gene data show CDR1 as SGHVS and CDR2 as FNYEAQ. This CDR3 is built from 15 residues. V was trimmed by 1 base and J by 3 bases, leaving 7 bases between them. CDR3 sequence: CASSLEDSYNSPLHF. The CDR3 DNA sequence: TGTGCCAGCAGCTTAGAGGACAGCTATAATTCACCCCTCCACTTT.

The chain carries TRBV18 and TRBJ2-5; perhaps TRBD1 as D (6 bases). The V gene's germline CDR1 is KGHSH and CDR2 LQKENI. The CDR3 runs to 13 residues. V was pared by 4 bases and J by 2 bases, with 8 bases between. In nucleotides, the CDR3 is TGTGCCAGCTCACTAGGACAGCAAGAGACCCAGTACTTC. It specifies CASSLGQQETQYF.

This clone was observed a single time. This sequence joins TRBV19 and TRBJ2-1; D call uncertain. The CDR3 spans 11 residues. V was cut by 10 bases and J by 2 bases, with 6 bases left in between. CDR1 is LNHDA, CDR2 SQIVND, per germline (reference sequence). The CDR3 sequence is CATRTYNEQFF. In DNA, the CDR3 is TGTGCCACCAGGACCTACAATGAGCAGTTCTTC.

The chain recombines TRBV7-9 with TRBJ2-3, with 8 bases lining up with TRBD1. After removal of 3 bases from V and 5 bases from J, the junction contained 4 bases not matched to a gene. CDR1 is SEHNR, CDR2 FQNEAQ, per germline (reference sequence). The CDR3 runs 14 residues. The CDR3 protein is CASSLQGAGDTQYF. The CDR3, as DNA: TGTGCCAGCAGCTTGCAGGGGGCAGGAGATACGCAGTATTTT.

The DNA for the CDR3 is TGCAGCGTTGAAGATCCCGGGAGCTCCTACGAGCAGTACTTC. Protein product: CSVEDPGSSYEQYF. This rearrangement joins TRBV29-1 to TRBJ2-7, with a possible D match to TRBD2 (6 bases). Trimming removed 0 bases from V and 0 bases from J, with 9 bases in between. CDR1 is SQVTM, CDR2 ANQGSEA, per germline. The CDR3 length is 14 residues.

The rearrangement joins TRBV4-1 to TRBJ1-5; TRBD1 matches 9 bases. The length of the CDR3 is 13 residues. V dropped 4 bases and J dropped 8; count of bases not matched to a gene: 3. Germline CDR1 MGHRA, CDR2 YSYEKL. This chain's CDR3 is CASSRTGEKPQHF. In DNA, the CDR3 is TGCGCCAGCAGCCGGACAGGGGAGAAGCCCCAGCATTTT.

The gene calls are TRBV6-5 and TRBJ1-5, with a tentative D call TRBD1 (5 bases). V lost 8 bases to trimming and J lost 3 bases, with 8 bases between them. The CDR3 runs 12 residues. Looked up from germline, CDR1 is MNHEY and CDR2 is SVGAGI. CDR3 amino acids: CASGTYNQPQHF. DNA for the CDR3: TGTGCCAGCGGGACTTACAATCAGCCCCAGCATTTT.